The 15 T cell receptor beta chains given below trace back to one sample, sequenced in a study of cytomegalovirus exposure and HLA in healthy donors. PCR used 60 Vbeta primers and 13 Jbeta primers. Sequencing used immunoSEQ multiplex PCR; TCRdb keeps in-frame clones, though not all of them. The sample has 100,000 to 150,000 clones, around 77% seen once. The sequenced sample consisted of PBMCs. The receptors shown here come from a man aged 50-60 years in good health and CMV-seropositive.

In DNA form, the CDR3 reads TGCGCCAGCAGTGAGTCGGGCGGCCGGGGAGCTTTCTTT. Protein product: CASSESGGRGAFF. The chain links TRBV10-1 to TRBJ1-1; D is uncertain. Trimming pared 0 bases from V and 10 bases from J, leaving 12 bases between. CDR1 WNHNN and CDR2 SYGVQD come from the germline V gene (reference sequence). This CDR3 comprises 13 residues.

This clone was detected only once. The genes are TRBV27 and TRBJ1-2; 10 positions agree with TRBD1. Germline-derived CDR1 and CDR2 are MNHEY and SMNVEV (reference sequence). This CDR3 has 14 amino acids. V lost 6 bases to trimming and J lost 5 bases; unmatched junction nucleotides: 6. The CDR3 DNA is TGTGCCAGCAGGGGGACAGGGGCCGGGTATGGCTACACCTTC. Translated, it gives CASRGTGAGYGYTF.

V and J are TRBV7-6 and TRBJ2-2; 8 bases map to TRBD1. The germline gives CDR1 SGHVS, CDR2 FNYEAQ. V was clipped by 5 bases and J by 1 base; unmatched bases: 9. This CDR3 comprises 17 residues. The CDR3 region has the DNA TGTGCCAGCAGCAGGGAAGGGACAGGACTGAACACCGGGGAGCTGTTTTTT. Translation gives CASSREGTGLNTGELFF.

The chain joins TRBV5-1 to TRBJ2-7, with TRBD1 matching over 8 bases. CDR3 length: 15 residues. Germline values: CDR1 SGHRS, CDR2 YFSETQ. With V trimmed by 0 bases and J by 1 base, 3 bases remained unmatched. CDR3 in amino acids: CASSLGGTGSYEQYF. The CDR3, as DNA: TGCGCCAGCAGCTTGGGAGGGACAGGATCCTACGAGCAGTACTTC.

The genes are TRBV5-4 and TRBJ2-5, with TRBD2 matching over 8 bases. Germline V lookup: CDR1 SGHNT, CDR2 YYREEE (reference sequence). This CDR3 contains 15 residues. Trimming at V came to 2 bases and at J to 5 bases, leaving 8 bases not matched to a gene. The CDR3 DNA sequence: TGTGCCAGCAGCTTAGCGGGGGCCCGGGCGGAGACCCAGTACTTC. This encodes CASSLAGARAETQYF.

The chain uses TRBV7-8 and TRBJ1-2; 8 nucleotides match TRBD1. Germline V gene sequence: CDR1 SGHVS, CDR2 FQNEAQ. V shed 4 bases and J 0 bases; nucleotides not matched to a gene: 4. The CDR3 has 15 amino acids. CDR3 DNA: TGTGCCAGCAGCTCCACAGGGGGAACTAACTATGGCTACACCTTC. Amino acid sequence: CASSSTGGTNYGYTF.

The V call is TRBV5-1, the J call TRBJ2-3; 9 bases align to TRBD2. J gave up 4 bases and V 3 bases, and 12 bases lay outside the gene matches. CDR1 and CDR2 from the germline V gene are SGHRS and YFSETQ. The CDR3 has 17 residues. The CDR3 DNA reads TGCGCCAGCAGCTCGTTAACCTCTAGCGGGGTCGCAGATACGCAGTATTTT. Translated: CASSSLTSSGVADTQYF.

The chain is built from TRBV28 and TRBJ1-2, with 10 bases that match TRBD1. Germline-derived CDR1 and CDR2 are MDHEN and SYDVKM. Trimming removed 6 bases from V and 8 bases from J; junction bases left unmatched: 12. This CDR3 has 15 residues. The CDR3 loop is CASRTPGQGTGGYTF. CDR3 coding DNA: TGTGCCAGCAGAACACCGGGACAGGGGACGGGCGGCTACACCTTC.

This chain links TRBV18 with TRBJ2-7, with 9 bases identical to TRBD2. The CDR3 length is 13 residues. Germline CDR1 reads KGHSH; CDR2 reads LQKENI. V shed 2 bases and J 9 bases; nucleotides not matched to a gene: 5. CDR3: CASSPSSGVLQYF. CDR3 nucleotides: TGTGCCAGCTCACCATCTAGCGGGGTGCTGCAGTACTTC. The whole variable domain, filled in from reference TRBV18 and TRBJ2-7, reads NAGVMQNPRHLVRRRGQEARLRCSPMKGHSHVYWYRQLPEEGLKFMVYLQKENIIDESGMPKERFSAEFPKEGPSILRIQQVVRGDSAAYFCASSPSSGVLQYFGPGTRLTVT.

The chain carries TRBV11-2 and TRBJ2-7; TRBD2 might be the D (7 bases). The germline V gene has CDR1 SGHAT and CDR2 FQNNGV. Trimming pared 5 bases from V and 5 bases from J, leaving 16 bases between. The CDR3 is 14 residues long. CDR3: CASSLLGGGDEQYF. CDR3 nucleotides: TGTGCCAGCAGCCTCCTAGGGGGGGGCGACGAGCAGTACTTC. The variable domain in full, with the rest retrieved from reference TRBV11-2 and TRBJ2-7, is EAGVAQSPRYKIIEKRQSVAFWCNPISGHATLYWYQQILGQGPKLLIQFQNNGVVDDSQLPKDRFSAERLKGVDSTLKIQPAKLEDSAVYLCASSLLGGGDEQYFGPGTRLTVT.

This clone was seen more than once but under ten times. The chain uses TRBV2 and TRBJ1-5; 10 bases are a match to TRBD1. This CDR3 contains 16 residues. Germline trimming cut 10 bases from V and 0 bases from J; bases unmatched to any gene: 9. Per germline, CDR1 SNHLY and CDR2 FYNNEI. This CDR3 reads CATGGQGEASNQPQHF. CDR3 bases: TGTGCCACTGGCGGACAGGGGGAGGCTAGCAATCAGCCCCAGCATTTT.

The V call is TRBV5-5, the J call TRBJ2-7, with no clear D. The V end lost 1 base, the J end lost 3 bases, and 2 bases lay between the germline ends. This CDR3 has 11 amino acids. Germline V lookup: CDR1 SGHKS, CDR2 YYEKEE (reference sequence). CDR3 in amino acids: CASSLRYEQYF. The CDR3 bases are TGTGCCAGCAGCTTGCGCTACGAGCAGTACTTC.

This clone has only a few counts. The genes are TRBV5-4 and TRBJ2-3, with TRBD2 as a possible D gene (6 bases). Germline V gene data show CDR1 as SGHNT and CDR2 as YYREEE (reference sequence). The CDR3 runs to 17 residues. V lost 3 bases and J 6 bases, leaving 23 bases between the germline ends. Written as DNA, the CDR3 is TGTGCCAGCAGCTACTCCGGGGGATCTTACGCTAGGGATACGCAGTATTTT. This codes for CASSYSGGSYARDTQYF.

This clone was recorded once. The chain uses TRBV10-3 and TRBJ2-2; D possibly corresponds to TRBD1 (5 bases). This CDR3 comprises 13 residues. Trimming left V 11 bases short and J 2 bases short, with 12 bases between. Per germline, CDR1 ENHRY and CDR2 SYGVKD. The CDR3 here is CASRAHNTGELFF. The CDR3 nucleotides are TGTGCCTCCAGGGCCCATAACACCGGGGAGCTGTTTTTT.

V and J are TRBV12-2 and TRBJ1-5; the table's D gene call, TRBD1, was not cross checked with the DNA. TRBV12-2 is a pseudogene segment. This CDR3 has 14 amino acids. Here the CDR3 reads CASRSHRGNQPQHF. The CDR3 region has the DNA TGTGCAAGTCGCTCACACAGGGGCAATCAGCCCCAGCATTTT.